This TCR beta chain was captured by sequencing in a study of T cell repertoires in cytomegalovirus infection (dated by TCRdb to about 2019). Context from the whole study: Alongside well-studied HLA-B-restricted epitopes, the peptide stimulations were aimed at recently identified HLA-C-restricted CMV epitopes, whose presentation resists viral immunomodulation. Donor HLA type was relevant to the analysis, as public TCR beta signatures indicated carriage of CMV infection together with the matching HLA type. Overall study results and their limits: In the ex vivo response, HLA-C-restricted CMV-specific TCR beta clonotypes were dominant, and in two of eight donors the single most frequent clonotype came from this HLA-C-restricted group. Carriers of CMV infection plus the relevant HLA type were discriminated by the cumulative frequency of public TCR beta family members in the study cohort and in an independent approximately 360-donor cohort.

Sequencer: Illumina HiSeq 1500. TCRdb reran the public reads through fastp at Q25 and MiXCR, keeping productive beta chains. Here each entry gathers all rows of one CDR3 protein and keeps the most common genes and DNA. The table for this sample lists about half a million distinct CDR3 sequences; roughly 34% of them were counted only once. The biggest ten clones account for about 17% of the sample. V and J lose 8 bases and 1 base, and a span of 5 bases separates them. From the cysteine up to the phenylalanine, the CDR3 has a length of 11 residues. Only the CDR3 DNA is retained, 33 bases long and in frame from the first base. The intended sense of this specimen's treatment or condition label: in vitro stimulation with specific CMV peptide epitopes to enrich CMV-specific T cells. Of note for this clonotype: No cognate antigen has been identified for it. Base qualities were left out, and no much larger clone turns up one base away.

The sequence joins TRBV12-3 or TRBV12-4 to TRBJ2-5; the D gene remains uncertain. The source of this sequence is a human donor in good health (CMV status not recorded). Some clones in this sample may be carry-over from other donors' samples. Sequencing used cultured PBMCs, obtained from culture after CMV antigen stimulation. The DNA sequence follows: TGTGCCAGCGCTTTCCAAGAGACCCAGTACTTC. Its protein reads: CASAFQETQYF.